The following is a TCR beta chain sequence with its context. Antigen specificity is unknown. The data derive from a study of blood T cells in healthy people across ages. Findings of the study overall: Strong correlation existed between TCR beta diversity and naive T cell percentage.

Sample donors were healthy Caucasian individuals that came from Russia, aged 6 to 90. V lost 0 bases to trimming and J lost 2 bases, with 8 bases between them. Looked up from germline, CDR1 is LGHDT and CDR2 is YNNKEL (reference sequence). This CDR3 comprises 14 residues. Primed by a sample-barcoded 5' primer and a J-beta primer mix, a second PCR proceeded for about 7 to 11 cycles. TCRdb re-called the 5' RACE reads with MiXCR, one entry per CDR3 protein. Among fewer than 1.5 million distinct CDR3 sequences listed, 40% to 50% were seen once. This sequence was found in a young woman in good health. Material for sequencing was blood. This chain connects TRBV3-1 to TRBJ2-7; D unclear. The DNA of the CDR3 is TGTGCCAGCAGCCAAGATATGGGCACCTACGAGCAGTACTTC. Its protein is CASSQDMGTYEQYF.